The rows below give T cell receptor beta chains drawn from one sample of a study of OX40 agonist ivuxolimab in advanced cancers. Method: immunoSEQ multiplex PCR; TCRdb's copy keeps in-frame clones and lacks some. The sample shows tens of thousands of clones, around 90% of them seen only once. The sequencing here drew on CD4+ or CD8+ T cells sorted from blood, taken in a trial of the OX40 agonist ivuxolimab. These receptors came from an adult with an advanced solid tumor such as melanoma, head and neck, liver or kidney cancer. Each CDR3 is given with its conserved first and last residue. The D gene is left open where the match is weak. Clone size is not always given. Where it is, it says once, few, many or a class for expanded clones.

v_call: TRBV20-1
clone_size: -
j_call: TRBJ2-5
d_call: -
cdr3_nt: TGCAGTGCTAGCGCGCAAGAGACCCAGTACTTC
cdr3_aa: CSASAQETQYF

v_call: TRBV11-2
clone_size: -
j_call: TRBJ2-4
d_call: -
cdr3_nt: TGTGCCAGCAGCTCAAGCTACCCTCGGGGCAAAAACATTCAGTACTTC
cdr3_aa: CASSSSYPRGKNIQYF

v_call: TRBV10-1
clone_size: -
j_call: TRBJ2-3
d_call: TRBD2
cdr3_nt: TGCGCCAGCAGCTGGGGACTAGCGGGAGTGGGAGATACGCAGTATTTT
cdr3_aa: CASSWGLAGVGDTQYF

v_call: TRBV30
clone_size: -
j_call: TRBJ1-4
d_call: -
cdr3_nt: TGTGCCTGGAGTGTACGATCCCTAATAGGTTCAGCAACTAATGAAAAACTGTTTTTT
cdr3_aa: CAWSVRSLIGSATNEKLFF

v_call: TRBV7-9
clone_size: -
j_call: TRBJ2-7
d_call: -
cdr3_nt: TGTGCCAGCAGCTTGGGACGGGGGAACTACGAGCAGTACTTC
cdr3_aa: CASSLGRGNYEQYF

v_call: TRBV28
clone_size: -
j_call: TRBJ2-3
d_call: TRBD2
cdr3_nt: TGTGCCAGCAGTCGGACTAGCGGCAGAGCTACAGATACGCAGTATTTT
cdr3_aa: CASSRTSGRATDTQYF

v_call: TRBV19
clone_size: -
j_call: TRBJ1-2
d_call: TRBD1
cdr3_nt: TGTGCCAGTAGTATAAAAGGGACAGGGAGGCACTATGGCTACACCTTC
cdr3_aa: CASSIKGTGRHYGYTF

v_call: TRBV28
clone_size: -
j_call: TRBJ2-7
d_call: -
cdr3_nt: TGTGCCAGCAGTTTCGGTTCGGTAACCTACGAGCAGTACTTC
cdr3_aa: CASSFGSVTYEQYF

v_call: TRBV20-1
clone_size: -
j_call: TRBJ2-1
d_call: -
cdr3_nt: TGCAGTGCTAGAGATAGGGACCAGTTCTTC
cdr3_aa: CSARDRDQFF

v_call: TRBV19
clone_size: -
j_call: TRBJ1-1
d_call: -
cdr3_nt: TGTGCCAGTAGATGGAGGGGAATGAACACTGAAGCTTTCTTT
cdr3_aa: CASRWRGMNTEAFF

v_call: TRBV18
clone_size: -
j_call: TRBJ2-3
d_call: TRBD2
cdr3_nt: TGTGCCAGCTCACCAGGAGCGGGGTCCACAGATACGCAGTATTTT
cdr3_aa: CASSPGAGSTDTQYF

v_call: TRBV7-9
clone_size: -
j_call: TRBJ2-7
d_call: TRBD2
cdr3_nt: TGTGCCAGCAGCTTAGTTGGCGGGAGCTCCTACGAGCAGTACTTC
cdr3_aa: CASSLVGGSSYEQYF

v_call: TRBV18
clone_size: -
j_call: TRBJ1-2
d_call: -
cdr3_nt: TGTGCCAGCTCACCACCTACGCGCGGTAACTATGGCTACACCTTC
cdr3_aa: CASSPPTRGNYGYTF

v_call: TRBV28
clone_size: -
j_call: TRBJ2-7
d_call: TRBD2
cdr3_nt: TGTGCCAGCAGGAAGCCTCCCCCGGGACTAGCGTCAACGCAGTACTTC
cdr3_aa: CASRKPPPGLASTQYF

v_call: TRBV4-2
clone_size: once
j_call: TRBJ2-3
d_call: TRBD1
cdr3_nt: TGTGCCAGCAGCCAAGTATACAGGGGTGTGACAGATACGCAGTATTTT
cdr3_aa: CASSQVYRGVTDTQYF

v_call: TRBV5-1
clone_size: -
j_call: TRBJ2-6
d_call: -
cdr3_nt: TGCGCCAGCAGCGCTTCCTCTGGGGCCAACGTCCTGACTTTC
cdr3_aa: CASSASSGANVLTF

v_call: TRBV5-1
clone_size: -
j_call: TRBJ2-7
d_call: TRBD2
cdr3_nt: TGCGCCAGTAAACCGGGACTAGCGGGGTCGGGGAGCTCCTACGAGCAGTACTTC
cdr3_aa: CASKPGLAGSGSSYEQYF

v_call: TRBV5-6
clone_size: -
j_call: TRBJ2-2
d_call: -
cdr3_nt: TGTGCCAGCAGCTTGTGGGAGGAGCTGTTTTTT
cdr3_aa: CASSLWEELFF

v_call: TRBV14
clone_size: -
j_call: TRBJ2-3
d_call: -
cdr3_nt: TGTGCCAGCAGCCTTGGGCCGGGCTCAGATACGCAGTATTTT
cdr3_aa: CASSLGPGSDTQYF

v_call: TRBV5-6
clone_size: few
j_call: TRBJ2-5
d_call: TRBD2
cdr3_nt: TGTGCCAGCAGCTTTGACCGGGACTACAAAGAGACCCAGTACTTC
cdr3_aa: CASSFDRDYKETQYF

v_call: TRBV28
clone_size: -
j_call: TRBJ1-2
d_call: -
cdr3_nt: TGTGCCAGCAGTTTAAACGCAGCCTATGGCTACACCTTC
cdr3_aa: CASSLNAAYGYTF

v_call: TRBV7-8
clone_size: -
j_call: TRBJ2-1
d_call: TRBD1
cdr3_nt: TGTGCCAGCAGCCAAAGGCCCGGGACAGGGAAACACGATGAGCAGTTCTTC
cdr3_aa: CASSQRPGTGKHDEQFF

v_call: TRBV7-2
clone_size: once
j_call: TRBJ1-1
d_call: -
cdr3_nt: TGTGCCAGCAGCTTAGGAGGGGACGGGGACACTGAAGCTTTCTTT
cdr3_aa: CASSLGGDGDTEAFF

v_call: TRBV6-1
clone_size: -
j_call: TRBJ2-3
d_call: TRBD1
cdr3_nt: TGTGCCAGCAAGAAGGGACAGGGGGGGACAGATACGCAGTATTTT
cdr3_aa: CASKKGQGGTDTQYF

v_call: TRBV2
clone_size: -
j_call: TRBJ1-1
d_call: -
cdr3_nt: TGTGCCAGCATGGACCACACTGAAGCTTTCTTT
cdr3_aa: CASMDHTEAFF

v_call: TRBV19
clone_size: -
j_call: TRBJ2-3
d_call: TRBD1
cdr3_nt: TGTGCCAGTAGGGGACAGGGGGCGCCGGCAGATACGCAGTATTTT
cdr3_aa: CASRGQGAPADTQYF

v_call: TRBV27
clone_size: -
j_call: TRBJ1-1
d_call: -
cdr3_nt: TGTGCCAGCCAGGATGCGGCAGCGAACACTGAAGCTTTCTTT
cdr3_aa: CASQDAAANTEAFF

v_call: TRBV14
clone_size: -
j_call: TRBJ1-5
d_call: -
cdr3_nt: TGTGCCAGCAGCCCCGGGGGGTATCGACAGCCCCAGCATTTT
cdr3_aa: CASSPGGYRQPQHF

v_call: TRBV14
clone_size: -
j_call: TRBJ2-5
d_call: -
cdr3_nt: TGTGCCAGCAGCCAATTTGAAGGGAGTTTACAGACCCAGTACTTC
cdr3_aa: CASSQFEGSLQTQYF

v_call: TRBV27
clone_size: -
j_call: TRBJ2-2
d_call: TRBD1
cdr3_nt: TGTGCCAGCAGGGCCGGGACAGGGGGTTTCGCCGGGGAGCTGTTTTTT
cdr3_aa: CASRAGTGGFAGELFF

v_call: TRBV2
clone_size: -
j_call: TRBJ2-7
d_call: TRBD2
cdr3_nt: TGTGCCAGCACGGGACTAGCGGGAGGGCCGAGGGAGCAGTACTTC
cdr3_aa: CASTGLAGGPREQYF

v_call: TRBV7-9
clone_size: -
j_call: TRBJ2-2
d_call: TRBD1
cdr3_nt: TGTGCCAGCAGCTTAGCGACAGGGGGTGGCACCGGGGAGCTGTTTTTT
cdr3_aa: CASSLATGGGTGELFF

v_call: TRBV2
clone_size: -
j_call: TRBJ2-6
d_call: -
cdr3_nt: TGTGCCAGCAGGCAGAGCTCTGGGGCCAACGTCCTGACTTTC
cdr3_aa: CASRQSSGANVLTF

v_call: TRBV28
clone_size: -
j_call: TRBJ2-2
d_call: TRBD2
cdr3_nt: TGTGCCAGCAGCTCCGGGACTAGCTTTACCGGGGAGCTGTTTTTT
cdr3_aa: CASSSGTSFTGELFF

v_call: TRBV4-1
clone_size: -
j_call: TRBJ2-6
d_call: -
cdr3_nt: TGCGCCAGCAGCCAAGGTGTCTTCCGCACGCTGAACGTCCTGACTTTC
cdr3_aa: CASSQGVFRTLNVLTF

v_call: TRBV5-5
clone_size: -
j_call: TRBJ2-7
d_call: TRBD2
cdr3_nt: TGTGCCAGCAGCTTGGCTTCTAGCGGGAGTCTCTACGAGCAGTACTTC
cdr3_aa: CASSLASSGSLYEQYF

v_call: TRBV7-3
clone_size: -
j_call: TRBJ2-6
d_call: -
cdr3_nt: TGTGCCAGCAGCTTATGGGGGTCTGGGGCCAACGTCCTGACTTTC
cdr3_aa: CASSLWGSGANVLTF